This TCR beta chain was identified during a study of shared T cell receptors in the human thymus (dated by TCRdb to the early 2020s). At the level of the whole study: The study examined how self-reactive, shared T-cell receptor alpha chains are generated in the human thymus.

Receptor amplification or capture employed the immunoSEQ multiplex PCR assay. TCRdb took over this immuneACCESS table, retaining in-frame rearrangements with V and J assigned. Such tables are incomplete; in checked studies, under half of the missing clones stem from an unresolved V gene, and the remainder is unexplained. The sample has 550,000 to 800,000 clones on record, approximately 85% of them singletons. The ten most abundant clones make up 0.0095% to 0.011% of the sample. Ends trimmed: V by 2 bases, J by 13 bases; bases unmatched to a gene: 10. As encoded in the germline V gene, CDR1 is MDHEN while CDR2 is SYDVKM. The CDR3 contains 15 residues, cysteine and phenylalanine counted. Just the 45-base CDR3 DNA is kept, in frame starting at base 1. Comments on this clone: Its antigen is currently not known. It has no much larger one-base neighbor in the sample; base qualities were not kept.

These sequences were also reported in another study, on human thymus T cells. The second paper states: The donors were immunologically healthy infants in Finland who had open corrective cardiac surgery for congenital heart defects. Thymus tissue was collected as surgical resects that were removed during corrective cardiac surgery. Both the thymic and the peripheral blood repertoires appeared to show biased V and J gene segment usage. The related research reported highly overlapping thymic TCR repertoires among unrelated individuals. The study used roughly eight infant thymus samples plus four related peripheral blood samples to characterize TCR alpha and beta repertoires. The cohort included six male and a couple of female infants, with donor ages spanning 7 to 244 days. After being mechanically released from the tissue, thymocytes were kept at -70 degrees C in pellets of about 8.5-32 million cells. Genomic DNA was extracted from frozen cell pellets with a QIAsymphony instrument. Using the immunoSEQ multiplex PCR assay, the TCRB and TCRAD loci were amplified from a standardized quantity of quality-controlled genomic DNA. The amplicons covered the V(D)J region and were long enough to include the CDR3 and to identify the V and J genes. The amplicons were sequenced on an Illumina platform via the commercial immunoSEQ service. Primer bias and sequencing errors were corrected as previously described, and TCRAD and TCRB definitions were based on the IMGT database. Repertoires were analysed with immunoSEQ Analyzer 3.0 and VDJTools, covering basic statistics, V/J segment usage, diversity estimates, rarefaction and pairwise overlap. To estimate diversity, the Chao1, ChaoE, Efron-Thisted, Shannon and inverse Simpson indices were applied, and diversity was also estimated on datasets down-sampled to the smallest sample. Repertoire overlap was determined by strict matching of CDR3 nucleotide sequence, V gene and J gene, and Jaccard-based multidimensional scaling clustering was applied. On average, about 810,000 unique TCRB clonotypes were obtained from thymus samples, compared with roughly 84,000 from blood samples.

The chain couples TRBV28 to TRBJ1-6, with 8 bases in between that match TRBD1. The sequenced sample was thymocytes. This receptor was obtained from a girl less than two years old with a congenital heart defect. Donor details come from another sample of the same person, matched by shared clones. The DNA sequence follows: TGTGCCAGCAGTTTAGGCGCCGACAGGGGTGGGCCCCTCCACTTT. This gives the protein CASSLGADRGGPLHF.